The 27 T cell receptor beta chains in this list originate from one sample, sequenced in a study of T cell responses to AZD1222 COVID-19 vaccine. Data came from immunoSEQ multiplex PCR; TCRdb stores just in-frame clones and leaves some out. Among about 140,000 clones listed, over 85% were seen once. The sequenced sample was peripheral blood, obtained on day 0 of MenACWY control vaccination. All receptors come from an adult in good health.

The CDR3 loop is CASRDRGSSGANVLTF. For the CDR3, the DNA is TGTGCCAGCAGGGACAGGGGCTCGTCAGGGGCCAACGTCCTGACTTTC. The chain joins TRBV27 to TRBJ2-6, with TRBD1 identical over 9 bases. Germline CDR1 MNHEY, CDR2 SMNVEV (reference sequence). J was trimmed by 4 bases and V by 6 bases; bases with no gene match: 7. The CDR3 has 16 residues.

The chain couples TRBV5-1 to TRBJ1-6, with D uncertain. The CDR3 loop spans 13 amino acids. The V end was cut by 0 bases, the J end by 8 bases, with 6 bases between. Germline CDR1 SGHRS, CDR2 YFSETQ. The CDR3 region is CASSLGSDSPLHF. For the CDR3, the DNA is TGCGCCAGCAGCTTGGGGAGTGATTCACCCCTCCACTTT.

This chain links TRBV7-8 with TRBJ1-1, with 7 bases matching TRBD1. With 4 bases clipped from V and 8 bases from J, the junction kept 7 bases outside the gene matches. The CDR3 spans 13 residues. Germline V lookup: CDR1 SGHVS, CDR2 FQNEAQ. CDR3 sequence reads: CASSSESGQEAFF. The DNA for the CDR3 is TGTGCCAGCAGCTCAGAGTCGGGACAGGAAGCTTTCTTT.

J is TRBJ1-6 and V is TRBV19, with 9 bases identical to TRBD1. V lost 4 bases to trimming and J lost 5 bases; unmatched junction nucleotides: 6. Looked up from germline, CDR1 is LNHDA and CDR2 is SQIVND (reference sequence). The CDR3 runs to 16 residues. The chain's CDR3 is CASSKGQGGNNSPLHF. The CDR3 region has the DNA TGTGCCAGTAGTAAGGGACAGGGAGGGAATAATTCACCCCTCCACTTT.

V gene TRBV30 combines with J gene TRBJ2-5, with 10 bases that match TRBD1. Germline CDR1 GTSNPN, CDR2 SVGIG (reference sequence). V lost 5 bases and J lost 3; bases outside the gene matches: 6. The CDR3 covers 14 residues. The CDR3 coding sequence is TGTGCCTGGGACCGGGACAGGGGTGAAGAGACCCAGTACTTC. Translation gives CAWDRDRGEETQYF.

The chain joins TRBV9 to TRBJ2-7; maybe TRBD1 (5 bases). The length of the CDR3 is 14 residues. The germline V gene has CDR1 SGDLS and CDR2 YYNGEE. The germline V and J ends were trimmed by 7 bases and 3 bases, with 17 bases remaining between them. In DNA, the CDR3 is TGTGCCAGCGGTGTAGGGGCGTCTGGCTACGAGCAGTACTTC. It translates to CASGVGASGYEQYF.

This clone has only one observation. This chain links TRBV6-1 with TRBJ2-5, with D possibly TRBD1 on 6 matching bases. The CDR3 is 14 amino acids. V lost 2 bases and J 3 bases, leaving 10 bases between the germline ends. The germline V gene encodes CDR1 MNHNS and CDR2 SASEGT. Written as DNA, the CDR3 is TGTGCCAGCAGTGAAAACACAGGGAAAGAGACCCAGTACTTC. Amino acids: CASSENTGKETQYF.

V and J are TRBV13 and TRBJ1-5; perhaps TRBD1 as D (6 bases). V was clipped by 0 bases and J by 7 bases, with 10 bases between them. Per germline, CDR1 PRHDT and CDR2 FYEKMQ (reference sequence). The CDR3 totals 14 residues. DNA of the CDR3: TGTGCCAGCAGCTTAGGCGGGGGCGGGCAGCCCCAGCATTTT. It codes for CASSLGGGGQPQHF. Complete variable domain (other parts from reference TRBV13 and TRBJ1-5): AAGVIQSPRHLIKEKRETATLKCYPIPRHDTVYWYQQGPGQDPQFLISFYEKMQSDKGSIPDRFSAQQFSDYHSELNMSSLELGDSALYFCASSLGGGGQPQHFGDGTRLSIL.

This clone has just one count. The chain recombines TRBV3-1 (or the pseudogene TRBV3-2) with TRBJ1-2, with no clear D. The V end was cut by 7 bases, the J end by 8 bases, with 17 bases between. Germline lookup yields CDR1 LGHDT and CDR2 YNNKEL (reference sequence). The CDR3 has 13 residues. The CDR3 here is CASKRAQLRGYTF. The CDR3 nucleotides are TGTGCCAGCAAGCGGGCCCAATTGAGGGGCTACACCTTC.

This clone was counted once. The J gene is TRBJ1-1, the V gene TRBV5-1; 9 bases fit TRBD1. V was clipped by 2 bases and J by 4 bases; unmatched bases: 12. Germline CDR1 and CDR2: SGHRS and YFSETQ. The CDR3 sequence is 17 residues long. The CDR3 coding sequence is TGCGCCAGCAGCTTCCGGGACAGGGTGGCTATCGGCACTGAAGCTTTCTTT. Translating gives CASSFRDRVAIGTEAFF.

V gene TRBV6-4 combines with J gene TRBJ2-1; D uncertain. Germline CDR1 MRHNA, CDR2 SNTAGT. Trimming shortened V by 3 bases and J by 0 bases, and 9 bases separated the two germline ends. This CDR3 region has 15 residues. The DNA for the CDR3 is TGTGCCAGCAGTGATGAGGTGGCCTCCTACAATGAGCAGTTCTTC. Translation: CASSDEVASYNEQFF.

The chain recombines TRBV19 with TRBJ1-1; D remains ambiguous. Trimming left V 5 bases short and J 2 bases short, with 15 bases between. Germline CDR1 is LNHDA and CDR2 is SQIVND (reference sequence). The CDR3 length is 15 residues. This CDR3 reads CASSSPAVQNTEAFF. In DNA, the CDR3 is TGTGCCAGTAGTTCCCCGGCGGTCCAAAACACTGAAGCTTTCTTT.

The rearrangement uses TRBV7-2 and TRBJ2-7; 7 positions agree with TRBD1. J lost 2 bases, V lost 5 bases, and 18 bases had no gene match. This CDR3 is built from 18 residues. Germline V gene sequence: CDR1 SGHTA, CDR2 FQGNSA. CDR3 sequence reads: CASSMGPQGQRRTYEQYF. DNA of the CDR3: TGTGCCAGCAGCATGGGTCCACAGGGGCAGAGAAGGACCTACGAGCAGTACTTC.

V gene TRBV9 combines with J gene TRBJ2-5; 16 bases fit TRBD2. Germline CDR1 SGDLS, CDR2 YYNGEE. The V gene end was trimmed by 0 bases and the J gene end by 1 base; junction bases not matched to a gene: 6. The CDR3 spans 19 residues. CDR3 bases: TGTGCCAGCAGCGTAGAGGTAGGGACTAGCGGGGGGGCCCAAGAGACCCAGTACTTC. It translates to CASSVEVGTSGGAQETQYF.

The genes are TRBV2 and TRBJ1-1; D is possibly TRBD1 (5 bases). CDR1 is SNHLY, CDR2 FYNNEI, per germline. The CDR3 totals 14 residues. Trimming stripped 8 bases from V and 5 bases from J, with 18 bases between. As DNA, the CDR3 is TGTGCCAGCTCTGGGGGGGGGAAGGGAACTGAAGCTTTCTTT. The encoded protein is CASSGGGKGTEAFF. Full variable domain (rest looked up from reference TRBV2 and TRBJ1-1): EPEVTQTPSHQVTQMGQEVILRCVPISNHLYFYWYRQILGQKVEFLVSFYNNEISEKSEIFDDQFSVERPDGSNFTLKIRSTKLEDSAMYFCASSGGGKGTEAFFGQGTRLTVV.

As to this clone: The same CDR3 also results from other DNA sequences found in this sample. The gene calls are TRBV20-1 and TRBJ2-7, with TRBD1 matching 7 bases. Germline CDR1 reads DFQATT; CDR2 reads SNEGSKA (reference sequence). V dropped 6 bases and J dropped 3; count of bases not matched to a gene: 2. The CDR3 has 11 amino acids. The CDR3 DNA reads as TGCAGTGCCAGACAGGGCTACGAGCAGTACTTC. This translates into CSARQGYEQYF.

The sample holds one count of this clone. The genes are TRBV5-4 and TRBJ2-2; 9 positions match TRBD1. The germline V gene encodes CDR1 SGHNT and CDR2 YYREEE (reference sequence). This CDR3 has 15 residues. Trimming cost V 3 bases and J 6 bases; bases outside gene matches: 6. Written as DNA, the CDR3 is TGTGCCAGCAGCTCCGGGACAGGGTTGCCCGGGGAGCTGTTTTTT. It translates to CASSSGTGLPGELFF.

V is TRBV4-3 and J is TRBJ2-7; the D is unclear. Looked up from germline, CDR1 is LGHNA and CDR2 is YSLEER. The CDR3 sequence is 15 residues long. Trimming pared 1 base from V and 5 bases from J, leaving 15 bases between. The CDR3 sequence: CASSQGLTYLNEQYF. CDR3 nucleotide sequence: TGCGCCAGCAGCCAAGGTTTGACATACCTCAACGAGCAGTACTTC.

The gene calls are TRBV15 and TRBJ1-6; D remains ambiguous. With 2 bases removed from V and 7 bases from J, the gap between germline ends came to 9 bases. The CDR3 contains 14 residues. The germline V gene encodes CDR1 LNHNV and CDR2 YYDKDF (reference sequence). CDR3 nucleotide sequence: TGTGCCACCAGCAGACGGACTGAGAATTCACCCCTCCACTTT. Protein sequence: CATSRRTENSPLHF.

This chain joins TRBV27 and TRBJ1-1; the D gene is possibly TRBD1 (5 bases). V lost 3 bases to trimming and J lost 5 bases, with 10 bases between them. The CDR3 is made up of 13 amino acids. CDR1 is MNHEY and CDR2 is SMNVEV in the germline V gene (reference sequence). In DNA, the CDR3 is TGTGCCAGCAGTTTTGGGGGATGGACTGAAGCTTTCTTT. Residues: CASSFGGWTEAFF.

This chain joins TRBV2 and TRBJ2-1, with 11 nucleotides matching TRBD2. The CDR3 covers 17 residues. Germline CDR1 SNHLY, CDR2 FYNNEI. The J segment lost 4 bases and the V segment lost 4 bases, leaving 9 bases of the junction unmatched. The CDR3 nucleotides are TGTGCCAGCAGTGCTAGCGGGGGGTGGGTTAGTTACAATGAGCAGTTCTTC. Protein product: CASSASGGWVSYNEQFF.

This clone was recorded only once. The chain is built from TRBV7-8 and TRBJ2-7, with 7 bases matching TRBD2. Germline CDR1 SGHVS, CDR2 FQNEAQ. After removal of 0 bases from V and 2 bases from J, the junction contained 4 bases not matched to a gene. This CDR3 has 15 amino acids. For the CDR3, the DNA is TGTGCCAGCAGCTTAGCTCACGGGACTACCTACGAGCAGTACTTC. This sequence encodes CASSLAHGTTYEQYF.

This rearrangement joins TRBV6-5 to TRBJ1-1; D perhaps matches TRBD1 (5 bases). The CDR3 has 15 amino acids. The V end was cut by 0 bases, the J end by 1 base, with 9 bases between. Germline V CDR1 and CDR2: MNHEY, SVGAGI. Written as DNA, the CDR3 is TGTGCCAGCAGTTACTCGGGACGGGCGAACACTGAAGCTTTCTTT. Translation: CASSYSGRANTEAFF.

The chain is built from TRBV6-6 and TRBJ2-3; no firm D call. This CDR3 is built from 14 residues. Germline V gene data show CDR1 as MNHNY and CDR2 as SVGAGI (reference sequence). Trimming shortened V by 0 bases and J by 4 bases, and 8 bases separated the two germline ends. CDR3 in DNA: TGTGCCAGCAGTTACTCGATTGGGGCAGATACGCAGTATTTT. This codes for CASSYSIGADTQYF.

V gene TRBV28 combines with J gene TRBJ1-2; a possible D gene is TRBD1 (5 bases). The V end lost 6 bases, the J end lost 5 bases, and 10 bases lay between the germline ends. CDR3 length: 12 amino acids. Germline assignment: CDR1 MDHEN and CDR2 SYDVKM. CDR3 loop: CASSMGGYGYTF. The CDR3 DNA follows: TGTGCCAGCAGCATGGGGGGGTATGGCTACACCTTC.

V usage is TRBV5-1 and J usage is TRBJ1-3; tentatively, D is TRBD1 (6 bases). There are 15 residues in the CDR3. Deletions cut 0 bases from V and 1 base from J, with 8 bases between. From germline, CDR1 is SGHRS and CDR2 YFSETQ. CDR3 in amino acids: CASSLAQGSGNTIYF. DNA for the CDR3: TGCGCCAGCAGCTTGGCACAGGGTTCTGGAAACACCATATATTTT.

This chain joins TRBV11-2 and TRBJ1-1; unclear D gene. This CDR3 comprises 13 residues. Germline CDR1 reads SGHAT; CDR2 reads FQNNGV. The V end was cut by 4 bases, the J end by 8 bases, with 14 bases between. CDR3 in amino acids: CASSSEIRGEAFF. DNA of the CDR3: TGTGCCAGCAGCTCCGAAATTAGAGGGGAAGCTTTCTTT.